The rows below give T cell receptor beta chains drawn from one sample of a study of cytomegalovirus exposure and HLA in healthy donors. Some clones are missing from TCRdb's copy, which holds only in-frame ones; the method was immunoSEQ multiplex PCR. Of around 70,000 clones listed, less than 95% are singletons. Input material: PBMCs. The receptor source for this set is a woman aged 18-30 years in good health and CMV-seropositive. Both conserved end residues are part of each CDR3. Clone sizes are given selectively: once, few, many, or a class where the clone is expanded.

CDR3 protein: CASSLWTGQNYEQYF; CDR3 length: 15; clone size: .; V gene: TRBV5-1
CDR3 protein: CASSLGLAGGSYEQYF; CDR3 length: 16; clone size: .; V gene: TRBV27
CDR3 protein: CASSPPKSACPYEQYF; CDR3 length: 16; clone size: .; V gene: TRBV11-3
CDR3 protein: CASRQGIAAEAFF; CDR3 length: 13; clone size: .; V gene: TRBV4-1
CDR3 protein: CASHPSGIHNEQFF; CDR3 length: 14; clone size: .; V gene: TRBV6-1
CDR3 protein: CASRGAGGPRTDTQYF; CDR3 length: 16; clone size: .; V gene: TRBV6-4
CDR3 protein: CASSESRNYGYTF; CDR3 length: 13; clone size: .; V gene: TRBV2
CDR3 protein: CAWSTTGYEQYF; CDR3 length: 12; clone size: .; V gene: TRBV30
CDR3 protein: CASSSGLAGVMNEQFF; CDR3 length: 16; clone size: .; V gene: TRBV5-8
CDR3 protein: CASSQGEGNYGYTF; CDR3 length: 14; clone size: .; V gene: TRBV4-1
CDR3 protein: CASSPGRATYEQYF; CDR3 length: 14; clone size: .; V gene: TRBV4-1
CDR3 protein: CASSVVGGSYGYTF; CDR3 length: 14; clone size: .; V gene: TRBV9
CDR3 protein: CASILGLGGAYEQYF; CDR3 length: 15; clone size: once; V gene: TRBV10-2
CDR3 protein: CASGPGLAGENQETQYF; CDR3 length: 17; clone size: .; V gene: TRBV2
CDR3 protein: CASTEGLARAYEQYF; CDR3 length: 15; clone size: once; V gene: TRBV28
CDR3 protein: CSVDAGNSGTDTQYF; CDR3 length: 15; clone size: .; V gene: TRBV29-1
CDR3 protein: CASSEGAHMNTEAFF; CDR3 length: 15; clone size: .; V gene: TRBV5-6
CDR3 protein: CASRWTTGPLDTQYF; CDR3 length: 15; clone size: .; V gene: TRBV11-2
CDR3 protein: CASSRDRVVTEAFF; CDR3 length: 14; clone size: .; V gene: TRBV7-8
CDR3 protein: CASSLQGDGTQYF; CDR3 length: 13; clone size: .; V gene: TRBV7-2
CDR3 protein: CASSSTDSHTGELFF; CDR3 length: 15; clone size: .; V gene: TRBV7-9
CDR3 protein: CASGPRRGSTDTQYF; CDR3 length: 15; clone size: .; V gene: TRBV2
CDR3 protein: CASTRSGAASGNTIYF; CDR3 length: 16; clone size: .; V gene: TRBV9
CDR3 protein: CASSPKETQYF; CDR3 length: 11; clone size: .; V gene: TRBV11-2
CDR3 protein: CSASAGGGGNEQFF; CDR3 length: 14; clone size: few; V gene: TRBV29-1
CDR3 protein: CASSPTTAGNTEAFF; CDR3 length: 15; clone size: .; V gene: TRBV2
CDR3 protein: CASSLDWVRNEQFF; CDR3 length: 14; clone size: .; V gene: TRBV11-2
CDR3 protein: CASSRQGAYEQYF; CDR3 length: 13; clone size: .; V gene: TRBV7-9
CDR3 protein: CASSPDRGRSNEKLFF; CDR3 length: 16; clone size: .; V gene: TRBV5-1
CDR3 protein: CASSIGQSRGNEQFF; CDR3 length: 15; clone size: few; V gene: TRBV19
CDR3 protein: CATSGLAGELEQYF; CDR3 length: 14; clone size: .; V gene: TRBV2
CDR3 protein: CASSVGGQIFSGNTIYF; CDR3 length: 17; clone size: .; V gene: TRBV9
CDR3 protein: CAWSYRDRAEQYF; CDR3 length: 13; clone size: few; V gene: TRBV30
CDR3 protein: CAISEAGTSTDTQYF; CDR3 length: 15; clone size: once; V gene: TRBV10-3
CDR3 protein: CASSTDPAPAARQETQYF; CDR3 length: 18; clone size: .; V gene: TRBV19
CDR3 protein: CASSATTRGSYGYTF; CDR3 length: 15; clone size: .; V gene: TRBV11-2
CDR3 protein: CASSLFVTGRGETQYF; CDR3 length: 16; clone size: .; V gene: TRBV7-9